The 30 T cell receptor beta chains given below trace back to one sample, sequenced in a study of beta chain features in type 1 diabetes. Findings of the study overall: Patients with Type 1 diabetes showed moderately but significantly shorter TCRB CDR3s in all four CD4+ subsets.

cDNA synthesis used the whole RNA isolate, giving expressed TCRB sequences. The method was immunoSEQ multiplex PCR; TCRdb's version includes in-frame clones alone and lacks a portion of them. The table includes 95,000 to 150,000 clones, about a sixth detected once. Their cognate antigens are unknown. Sequences were obtained from central memory CD4+ T cells from blood. Receptors originate from a man aged 30 to 45 with type 1 diabetes.

This clone was recorded a few times. This chain connects TRBV14 to TRBJ2-3; D is unresolved. CDR1 is SGHDN, CDR2 FVKESK, per germline. V lost 2 bases, J lost 5 bases, and 8 bases lay in between. The CDR3 has 13 residues. The CDR3 region has the DNA TGTGCCAGCAGCCAACAGTATGGAGATACGCAGTATTTT. Its protein is CASSQQYGDTQYF.

Of note for this clone: This sample also contains other DNA sequences that code for the same CDR3. This rearrangement joins TRBV6-5 to TRBJ2-7, with 7 bases fitting TRBD1. Germline assignment: CDR1 MNHEY and CDR2 SVGAGI. The CDR3 is made up of 16 amino acids. Trimming at V came to 0 bases and at J to 1 base, leaving 6 bases not matched to a gene. CDR3 bases: TGTGCCAGCAGTTACTCGCGGACAGGCGATTCCTACGAGCAGTACTTC. This codes for CASSYSRTGDSYEQYF.

This clone was seen a handful of times. This chain links TRBV7-2 with TRBJ2-5; D may be TRBD1 or TRBD2 (6 bases each). CDR3 length equals 12 residues. Per germline, CDR1 SGHTA and CDR2 FQGNSA. V was shortened by 1 base and J by 9 bases, with 9 bases between the two germline ends. Written as DNA, the CDR3 is TGTGCCAGCAGCTTAGAGGAGGGGGCCCAGTACTTC. Translation: CASSLEEGAQYF.

This clone was seen more than once but under ten times. This chain uses TRBV18 with TRBJ2-3, with 10 nucleotides matching TRBD2. V lost 5 bases to trimming and J lost 2 bases; unmatched junction nucleotides: 4. Germline loops: CDR1 KGHSH, CDR2 LQKENI. CDR3 size: 15 residues. CDR3 sequence: CASSSSGGDTDTQYF. The CDR3 DNA reads as TGTGCCAGCTCATCTAGCGGGGGAGACACAGATACGCAGTATTTT.

A few counts support this clone. This chain connects TRBV4-3 to TRBJ2-5, with 12 nucleotides matching TRBD2. Germline V gene lookup returns CDR1 LGHNA and CDR2 YSLEER. This CDR3 spans 16 amino acids. V trimming: 1 base; J trimming: 3 bases; junction bases outside the gene matches: 3. CDR3 nucleotide sequence: TGCGCCAGCAGCCAAGGGAGGACTAGCGGGGAAGAGACCCAGTACTTC. This translates into CASSQGRTSGEETQYF.

Notes on this clone: This could be a read error, since a much larger clone is one nucleotide away. This specimen includes other DNA sequences encoding the same CDR3. The chain recombines TRBV2 with TRBJ2-1, with 10 bases fitting TRBD1. V shed 4 bases and J 5 bases; nucleotides not matched to a gene: 11. Germline V gene data show CDR1 as SNHLY and CDR2 as FYNNEI. CDR3 length equals 17 residues. The CDR3 loop is CASSGAAGQGTHNEQFF. The CDR3 bases are TGTGCCAGCAGTGGAGCAGCGGGACAGGGGACCCACAATGAGCAGTTCTTC.

This clone turned up a few times. The rearrangement uses TRBV14 and TRBJ1-3; D remains ambiguous. Trimming shortened V by 0 bases and J by 0 bases, and 9 bases separated the two germline ends. This CDR3 comprises 16 residues. The germline V gene encodes CDR1 SGHDN and CDR2 FVKESK. The chain's CDR3 is CASSQEAARSGNTIYF. As DNA, the CDR3 is TGTGCCAGCAGCCAAGAGGCAGCGCGCTCTGGAAACACCATATATTTT.

This clone has only a few counts. The chain links TRBV21-1 to TRBJ2-1; the table names TRBD2, a call not compared with the DNA. TRBV21-1 represents a pseudogene. The CDR3 consists of 17 residues. CDR3 in DNA: TGTGCCAGCAGCACCTTTAGGACAGCGGGGGTGCACGATGAGCAGTTCTTC. Its translation is CASSTFRTAGVHDEQFF.

This clone has only a few counts. The V and J genes are TRBV19 and TRBJ1-2, with 8 bases matching TRBD1. Germline-derived CDR1 and CDR2 are LNHDA and SQIVND (reference sequence). This CDR3 comprises 13 residues. V lost 4 bases to trimming and J lost 6 bases; unmatched junction nucleotides: 4. This CDR3 reads CASSTGTGDGYTF. CDR3 DNA: TGTGCCAGTAGTACCGGGACAGGAGATGGCTACACCTTC.

This clone occurred many times. This chain links TRBV7-2 with TRBJ2-3; D is perhaps TRBD1 or TRBD2 (5 bases each). CDR1 SGHTA and CDR2 FQGNSA come from the germline V gene. V lost 1 base and J lost 2, with 10 bases in between. This CDR3 is 15 amino acids long. CDR3 sequence reads: CASSLGWGTTDTQYF. Here the CDR3 DNA reads TGTGCCAGCAGCTTAGGGTGGGGGACCACAGATACGCAGTATTTT. Using reference TRBV7-2 and TRBJ2-3 for the parts outside the CDR3, the full variable domain is GAGVSQSPSNKVTEKGKDVELRCDPISGHTALYWYRQSLGQGLEFLIYFQGNSAPDKSGLPSDRFSAERTGGSVSTLTIQRTQQEDSAVYLCASSLGWGTTDTQYFGPGTRLTVL.

This clone has more than one count but fewer than ten. V gene TRBV30 combines with J gene TRBJ2-5; no clear D. V was shortened by 0 bases and J by 2 bases, with 10 bases between the two germline ends. Per germline, CDR1 GTSNPN and CDR2 SVGIG (reference sequence). This CDR3 has 14 residues. CDR3 nucleotide sequence: TGTGCCTGGAGTGTTAGGAGTCGGCAAGAGACCCAGTACTTC. Its translation is CAWSVRSRQETQYF.

This clone was detected a few times. The rearrangement links TRBV29-1 to TRBJ2-6; no clear D gene. V shed 4 bases and J shed 2 bases, with 6 bases lying between them. The CDR3 is 13 amino acids. The V gene's germline CDR1 is SQVTM and CDR2 ANQGSEA. CDR3 DNA sequence: TGCAGCGTTGGGGAAACTGGGGCCAACGTCCTGACTTTC. The encoded protein is CSVGETGANVLTF.

This clone came up a few times. CDR3 DNA sequence: TGTGCCAGCAGCTCGAGCGGGGGGATCACAGATACGCAGTATTTT. Its protein product is CASSSSGGITDTQYF. The V gene is TRBV7-2, the J gene TRBJ2-3; TRBD2 matches at 9 bases. V was clipped by 4 bases and J by 2 bases; unmatched bases: 4. This CDR3 is built from 15 residues. CDR1 SGHTA and CDR2 FQGNSA come from the germline V gene.

At least ten counts were recorded for this clone. V and J are TRBV5-1 and TRBJ1-1, with 8 bases that match TRBD1. The germline V gene has CDR1 SGHRS and CDR2 YFSETQ. The trim removed 2 bases at V and 6 bases at J, leaving 3 bases unmatched. CDR3 length: 13 residues. The CDR3 DNA follows: TGCGCCAGCAGCTTCAGGGGGCGGGCTGAAGCTTTCTTT. This codes for CASSFRGRAEAFF.

The V and J genes are TRBV4-1 and TRBJ2-1; TRBD2 agrees at 13 bases. V lost 2 bases and J lost 3; bases outside the gene matches: 10. CDR1 and CDR2 (germline): MGHRA, YSYEKL. There are 19 residues in the CDR3. CDR3 DNA: TGCGCCAGCAGCCAATTACGACTAGCGGGGGGACTTTACTACAATGAGCAGTTCTTC. This translates into CASSQLRLAGGLYYNEQFF.

The CDR3, as DNA: TGTGCCAGCAGTTATTTAGAAACCTCCTACGAGCAGTACTTC. Translated, it gives CASSYLETSYEQYF. The chain carries TRBV6-6 and TRBJ2-7; D is uncertain. V lost 3 bases to trimming and J lost 0 bases, with 9 bases between them. This CDR3 comprises 14 residues. Germline V gene data show CDR1 as MNHNY and CDR2 as SVGAGI (reference sequence).

The chain uses TRBV14 and TRBJ2-1; 10 nucleotides align to TRBD1. The CDR3 length is 16 residues. Unmatched junction bases numbered 7, after V lost 4 bases and J lost 4 bases. CDR1 is SGHDN, CDR2 FVKESK, per germline. Written as DNA, the CDR3 is TGTGCCAGCAGCCGAGTCGGGACAGGGGTATACAATGAGCAGTTCTTC. This encodes CASSRVGTGVYNEQFF.

This clone has a handful of counts. The V gene is TRBV15, the J gene TRBJ2-3, with 8 bases fitting TRBD2. The germline CDR1 and CDR2 sequences are LNHNV and YYDKDF (reference sequence). This CDR3 contains 16 residues. Unmatched junction bases numbered 4, after V lost 0 bases and J lost 2 bases. As DNA, the CDR3 is TGTGCCACCAGCAGAGAAATCGGGGGGGCCACAGATACGCAGTATTTT. Its protein is CATSREIGGATDTQYF.

This sequence joins TRBV14 and TRBJ2-3; 7 positions agree with TRBD1. CDR1 and CDR2 from the germline V gene are SGHDN and FVKESK. The CDR3 has 14 amino acids. With V trimmed by 4 bases and J by 3 bases, 4 bases remained unmatched. The chain's CDR3 is CASSRGQETDTQYF. The CDR3 DNA reads as TGTGCCAGCAGCCGCGGACAGGAGACAGATACGCAGTATTTT.

At least ten counts were recorded for this clone. This chain links TRBV18 with TRBJ2-3, with 15 bases lining up with TRBD2. The CDR3 totals 17 residues. The germline CDR1 and CDR2 sequences are KGHSH and LQKENI. J gave up 5 bases and V 5 bases, and 8 bases lay outside the gene matches. The CDR3 loop reads CASSVGLAGGRGDTQYF. The CDR3 DNA reads as TGTGCCAGCTCAGTCGGACTAGCGGGGGGGCGTGGAGATACGCAGTATTTT.

This clone was seen a handful of times. The CDR3 coding sequence is TGTGCCATCAGTGAGATGAGCTCTGGAAACACCATATATTTT. It translates to CAISEMSSGNTIYF. The rearrangement joins TRBV10-3 to TRBJ1-3; D gene uncertain. This CDR3 has 14 amino acids. Trimming cost V 2 bases and J 0 bases, with 5 bases left between them. Germline CDR1 is ENHRY and CDR2 is SYGVKD.

This clone has ten or more counts. This chain uses TRBV6-5 with TRBJ1-2; D is unclear. Trimming removed 6 bases at V and 3 bases at J, with 11 bases between. CDR3 length equals 13 residues. Germline V gene lookup returns CDR1 MNHEY and CDR2 SVGAGI. CDR3 protein: CASRRPRDYGYTF. CDR3 nucleotides: TGTGCCAGCAGGAGGCCGAGAGACTATGGCTACACCTTC.

V is TRBV7-8 and J is TRBJ2-1; 11 nucleotides align to TRBD2. Per germline, CDR1 SGHVS and CDR2 FQNEAQ. Trimming cost V 5 bases and J 4 bases; bases outside gene matches: 4. The CDR3 is 15 residues long. The CDR3 protein is CASSPRLAGYNEQFF. CDR3 nucleotide sequence: TGTGCCAGCAGCCCCCGACTAGCGGGGTACAATGAGCAGTTCTTC.

This clone was seen more than once but under ten times. CDR3 sequence (DNA): TGTGCCAGCAGCACACCCGACAGGGCCAATGGCTACACCTTC. Translated: CASSTPDRANGYTF. V is TRBV4-2 and J is TRBJ1-2; 7 nucleotides match TRBD1. The CDR3 extends over 14 amino acids. Trimming at V came to 5 bases and at J to 6 bases, leaving 9 bases not matched to a gene. Germline V gene sequence: CDR1 LGHNA, CDR2 YNFKEQ.

The chain employs TRBV29-1 and TRBJ2-3; TRBD2 matches 7 bases. Germline-derived CDR1 and CDR2 are SQVTM and ANQGSEA. This CDR3 comprises 14 residues. With V trimmed by 5 bases and J by 6 bases, 11 bases remained unmatched. The CDR3: CSVPRGFRFDTQYF. The CDR3 DNA follows: TGCAGCGTTCCGCGGGGGTTCCGATTTGATACGCAGTATTTT.

In this sample, this clone turned up a few times. V is TRBV29-1 and J is TRBJ2-5; TRBD1 matches 10 bases. V lost 5 bases, J lost 4 bases, and 4 bases stayed unmatched. The V gene's germline CDR1 is SQVTM and CDR2 ANQGSEA. The CDR3 length is 13 residues. Written as DNA, the CDR3 is TGCAGCGTTTCCGGGACAGGGGTAGAGACCCAGTACTTC. Amino acids: CSVSGTGVETQYF.

This clone was found a few times. The chain has TRBV28 and TRBJ2-3; 7 bases agree with TRBD2. Trimming cost V 8 bases and J 2 bases; bases outside gene matches: 7. The CDR3 extends over 14 amino acids. Germline V lookup: CDR1 MDHEN, CDR2 SYDVKM. CDR3: CASGLGGNTDTQYF. Here the CDR3 DNA reads TGTGCCAGCGGCCTCGGGGGGAACACAGATACGCAGTATTTT.

The rearrangement uses TRBV7-2 and TRBJ2-3; 8 bases agree with TRBD2. After removal of 8 bases from V and 8 bases from J, the junction contained 18 bases not matched to a gene. CDR1 and CDR2 from the germline V gene are SGHTA and FQGNSA. This CDR3 is 16 amino acids long. The CDR3 nucleotides read TGTGCCAGCCTCCTCCAGCGGGGGTTGTCGAGGGGTACGCAGTATTTT. Translation: CASLLQRGLSRGTQYF.

This clone was seen only a few times. J is TRBJ2-7 and V is TRBV6-1; TRBD1 agrees at 10 bases. The CDR3 length is 13 residues. From germline, CDR1 is MNHNS and CDR2 SASEGT. The J segment lost 4 bases and the V segment lost 6 bases, leaving 3 bases of the junction unmatched. CDR3 DNA: TGTGCCAGCAGAAGACAGGGGGCGTACGAGCAGTACTTC. Translating it yields CASRRQGAYEQYF.

This clone has just a few counts. A much larger clone is a single base away; this may be a read error. The V gene is TRBV6-1, the J gene TRBJ2-1; a possible D gene is TRBD2 (7 bases). The CDR3 covers 17 residues. The V and J ends lost 2 bases and 15 bases respectively, with 29 bases between them. From germline, CDR1 is MNHNS and CDR2 SASEGT. This CDR3 reads CASSERQAAGAFYSWFF. The CDR3, as DNA: TGTGCCAGCAGTGAAAGGCAGGCGGCGGGGGCTTTCTACTCGTGGTTCTTC.